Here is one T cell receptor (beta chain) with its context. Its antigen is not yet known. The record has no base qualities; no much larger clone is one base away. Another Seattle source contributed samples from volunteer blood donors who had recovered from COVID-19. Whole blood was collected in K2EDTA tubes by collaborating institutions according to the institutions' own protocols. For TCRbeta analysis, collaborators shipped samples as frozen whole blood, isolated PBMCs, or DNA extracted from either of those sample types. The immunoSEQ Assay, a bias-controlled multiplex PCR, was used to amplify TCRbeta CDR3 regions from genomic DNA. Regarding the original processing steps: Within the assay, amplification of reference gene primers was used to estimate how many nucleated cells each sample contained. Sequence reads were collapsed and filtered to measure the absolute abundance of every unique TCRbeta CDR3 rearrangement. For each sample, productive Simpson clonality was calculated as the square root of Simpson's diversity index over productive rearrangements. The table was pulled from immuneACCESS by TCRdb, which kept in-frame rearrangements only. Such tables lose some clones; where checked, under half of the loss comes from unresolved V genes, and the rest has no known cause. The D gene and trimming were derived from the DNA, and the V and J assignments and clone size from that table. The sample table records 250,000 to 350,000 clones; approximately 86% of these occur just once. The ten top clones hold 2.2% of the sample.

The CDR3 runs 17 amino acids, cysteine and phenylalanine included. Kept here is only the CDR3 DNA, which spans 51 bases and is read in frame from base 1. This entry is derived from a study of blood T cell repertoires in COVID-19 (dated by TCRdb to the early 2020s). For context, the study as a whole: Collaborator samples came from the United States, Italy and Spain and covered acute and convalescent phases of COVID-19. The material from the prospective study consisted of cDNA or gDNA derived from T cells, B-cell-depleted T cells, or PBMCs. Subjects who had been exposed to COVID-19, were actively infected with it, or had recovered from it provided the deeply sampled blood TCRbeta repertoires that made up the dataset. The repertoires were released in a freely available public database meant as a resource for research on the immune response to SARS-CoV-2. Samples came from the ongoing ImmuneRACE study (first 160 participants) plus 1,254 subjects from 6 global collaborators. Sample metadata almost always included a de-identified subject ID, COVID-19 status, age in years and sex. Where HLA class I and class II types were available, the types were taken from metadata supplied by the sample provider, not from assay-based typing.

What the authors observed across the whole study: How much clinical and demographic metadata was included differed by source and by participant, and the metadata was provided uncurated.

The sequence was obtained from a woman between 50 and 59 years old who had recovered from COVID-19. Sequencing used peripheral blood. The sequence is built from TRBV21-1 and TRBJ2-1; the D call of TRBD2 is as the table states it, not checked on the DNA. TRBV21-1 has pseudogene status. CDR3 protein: CASSKGGSVPQGDEQFF. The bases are TGTGCCAGCAGCAAAGGAGGGTCCGTCCCCCAAGGAGATGAGCAGTTCTTC.